Sequencing of this T cell receptor (beta chain) was carried out in a study of T cells in Graves' hyperthyroidism and ophthalmopathy. TCR beta CDR3 regions were amplified from RNA. A set of HTBI primers served as the primers for a first-round RT-PCR of the TCR CDR3. MiXCR, run by TCRdb on the multiplex PCR reads, gives a single entry per CDR3 protein. Found here are 660,000 or so distinct CDR3 sequences, just under 45% of them singletons; the top ten hold under 8%. A few counts support this clonotype. Its antigen is not identified. General study points: Most expanded thyroid clonotypes above 0.001 also appeared in blood.

This CDR3 is 15 amino acids long. Germline V gene sequence: CDR1 SGHTA, CDR2 FQGNSA. Trimming took off 1 base at V and 6 bases at J, with 13 bases between the two ends. This sequence was found in an adult man with Graves' disease, either hyperthyroidism or ophthalmopathy (not recorded which). Sequenced sample: peripheral blood or thyroid tissue (not recorded which). This sequence joins TRBV7-2 and TRBJ1-5; weak D call: TRBD1 (6 bases). The CDR3 nucleotides are TGTGCCAGCAGCTTAGGTCCAGGGGAAGGTCAGCCCCAGCATTTT. Its protein is CASSLGPGEGQPQHF.